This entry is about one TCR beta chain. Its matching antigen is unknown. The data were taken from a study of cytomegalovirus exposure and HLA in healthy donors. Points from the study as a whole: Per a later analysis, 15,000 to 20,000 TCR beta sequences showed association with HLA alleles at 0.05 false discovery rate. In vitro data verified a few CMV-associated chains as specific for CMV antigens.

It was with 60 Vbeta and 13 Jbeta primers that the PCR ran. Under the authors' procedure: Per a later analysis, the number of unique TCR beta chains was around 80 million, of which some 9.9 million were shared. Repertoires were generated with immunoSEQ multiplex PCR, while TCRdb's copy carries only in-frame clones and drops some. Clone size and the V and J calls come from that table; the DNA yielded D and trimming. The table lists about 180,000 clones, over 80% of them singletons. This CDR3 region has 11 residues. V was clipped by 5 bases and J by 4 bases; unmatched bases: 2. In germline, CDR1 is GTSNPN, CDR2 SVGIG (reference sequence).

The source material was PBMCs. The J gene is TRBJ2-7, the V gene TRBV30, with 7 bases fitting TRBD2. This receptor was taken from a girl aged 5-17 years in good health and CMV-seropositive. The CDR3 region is CAWELAYEQYF. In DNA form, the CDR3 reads TGTGCCTGGGAACTAGCGTACGAGCAGTACTTC.